The clone carrying this T cell receptor beta chain has more than one count but fewer than ten. TRB was amplified from about 260-540 ng of blood genomic DNA. BIOMED2 TRB-A/B primer pools were used in multiplex TRB PCR. TCRdb reprocessed the multiplex PCR reads with MiXCR, giving one entry per CDR3 protein. The data contain 9,000 to 13,000 distinct CDR3 sequences, 30% of them singletons. In germline, CDR1 is MNHEY, CDR2 SVGEGT. Trimming cost V 6 bases and J 1 base; bases outside gene matches: 3. This CDR3 is built from 14 residues. This sample is drawn from a study of T and B cells in COVID-19 patients. Study overall: About 90% of the roughly 20 active-infection patients had comorbidities associated with unfavorable COVID-19 outcome.

This rearrangement joins TRBV6-2 or TRBV6-3 to TRBJ2-1; 7 positions match TRBD2. This clonotype originated in a human donor with active COVID-19. Material: blood. The chain's CDR3 is CASRRDYSYNEQFF. The CDR3 DNA sequence: TGTGCCAGCAGGCGGGACTATTCCTACAATGAGCAGTTCTTC.